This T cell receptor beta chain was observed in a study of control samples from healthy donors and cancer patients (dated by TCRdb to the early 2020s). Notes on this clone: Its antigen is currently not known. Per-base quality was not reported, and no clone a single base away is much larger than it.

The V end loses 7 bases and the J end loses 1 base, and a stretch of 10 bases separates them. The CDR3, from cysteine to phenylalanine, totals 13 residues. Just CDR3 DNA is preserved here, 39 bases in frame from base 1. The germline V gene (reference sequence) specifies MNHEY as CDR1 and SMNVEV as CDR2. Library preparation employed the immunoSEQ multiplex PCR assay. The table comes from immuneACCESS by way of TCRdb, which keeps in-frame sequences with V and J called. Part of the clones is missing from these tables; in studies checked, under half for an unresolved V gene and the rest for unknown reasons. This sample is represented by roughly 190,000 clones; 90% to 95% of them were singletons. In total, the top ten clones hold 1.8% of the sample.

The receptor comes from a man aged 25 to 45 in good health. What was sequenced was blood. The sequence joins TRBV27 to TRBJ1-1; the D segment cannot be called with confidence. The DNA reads TGTGCCAGCACCGACCTATGGAACACTGAAGCTTTCTTT. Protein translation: CASTDLWNTEAFF.